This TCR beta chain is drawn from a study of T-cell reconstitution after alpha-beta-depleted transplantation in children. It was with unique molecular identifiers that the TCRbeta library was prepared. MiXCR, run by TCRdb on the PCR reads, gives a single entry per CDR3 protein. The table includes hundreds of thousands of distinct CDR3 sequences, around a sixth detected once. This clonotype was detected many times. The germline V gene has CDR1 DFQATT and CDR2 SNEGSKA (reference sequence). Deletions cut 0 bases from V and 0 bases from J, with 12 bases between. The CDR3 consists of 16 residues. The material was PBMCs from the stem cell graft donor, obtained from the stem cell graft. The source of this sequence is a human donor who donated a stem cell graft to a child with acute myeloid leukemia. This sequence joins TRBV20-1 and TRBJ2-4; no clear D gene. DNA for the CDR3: TGCAGTGCTAGAGATGGGCAGTTAATAGCCAAAAACATTCAGTACTTC. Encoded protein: CSARDGQLIAKNIQYF.